This TCR beta chain emerged from a study of beta chain features in type 1 diabetes. Findings of the study overall: Among type 1 diabetes patients, VDJ junctions had fewer insertions and more deletions. The study found moderately but significantly shorter TCRB CDR3s in all four CD4+ subsets of Type 1 diabetes patients.

Every isolated RNA sample was fully reverse transcribed, so sequencing captured expressed TCRB transcripts. Sequenced by immunoSEQ multiplex PCR; TCRdb stores in-frame clones only, minus some. The repertoire holds 900,000 or so clones, with roughly a sixth as singletons. Blood was collected once per donor into heparin, averaging about 0.12 L. The CDR3 runs to 15 residues. Germline V gene data show CDR1 as KGHSH and CDR2 as LQKENI. J lost 0 bases, V lost 9 bases, and 10 bases had no gene match. Details on this clone: Its antigen is unknown.

The chain carries TRBV18 and TRBJ1-1; 7 nucleotides agree with TRBD1. The sequencing input was naive CD4+ T cells from blood. This TCR was sampled from a woman aged 18-35 years in good health. CDR3 nucleotides: TGTGCCAGTCAAAGACAGGGTACAATGAACACTGAAGCTTTCTTT. It is translated as CASQRQGTMNTEAFF. The entire variable domain, with the rest obtained from reference TRBV18 and TRBJ1-1, is as follows: NAGVMQNPRHLVRRRGQEARLRCSPMKGHSHVYWYRQLPEEGLKFMVYLQKENIIDESGMPKERFSAEFPKEGPSILRIQQVVRGDSAAYFCASQRQGTMNTEAFFGQGTRLTVV.